The rows below give T cell receptor beta chains drawn from one sample of a study of radiotherapy plus CTLA-4 blockade in lung cancer. Produced via immunoSEQ multiplex PCR; TCRdb's table is partial and in-frame only. Of around 49,000 clones in the sample, about 85% are singletons; the top ten hold about a quarter. Here the sequenced sample was peripheral blood, taken from a patient treated with radiotherapy plus ipilimumab. The source is a human donor with non-small cell lung cancer whose response to radiotherapy plus ipilimumab could not be evaluated. Each CDR3 is given with its conserved first and last residue. Clone size appears in some rows only: once, few, many, or a class for an expanded clone.

TRBV7-9	.	15	TRBJ1-2	CASSPMYRDHYGYTF
TRBV9	.	14	TRBJ2-1	CASSVIPGGNEQFF
TRBV18	once	15	TRBJ2-1	CASSPRSGSDNEQFF
TRBV28	.	12	TRBJ1-5	CATTKSIQPQHF
TRBV27	.	18	TRBJ2-2	CASSLKFEDRGLPGELFF
TRBV19	few	16	TRBJ2-1	CASSMSGLLTYNEQFF
TRBV2	.	13	TRBJ2-3	CASSLDTLDTQYF
TRBV11-2	.	16	TRBJ2-7	CASSGTGTGPAYEQYF
TRBV4-3	.	14	TRBJ1-4	CASSPEWREEKLFF
TRBV2	.	15	.	CASSEVDSKAYEQYF
TRBV30	.	13	TRBJ2-7	CAWSALQNYEQYF
TRBV15	.	16	TRBJ1-2	CATSTTRTGGHYGYTF
TRBV6-6	.	13	TRBJ2-3	CASSSGSTDTQYF
TRBV4-1	.	15	TRBJ1-5	CASSQLGGVIQPQHF
TRBV7-2	.	16	TRBJ1-2	CASSLDRGLGNYGYTF
TRBV15	once	14	TRBJ2-1	CATSRDQGAIEQFF
TRBV29-1	.	11	TRBJ2-1	CSVLYYNEQFF
TRBV5-1	.	13	TRBJ1-3	CASFNEAGNTIYF
TRBV5-6	.	14	TRBJ2-7	CASSLDPGGSEQYF
TRBV6-5	.	15	TRBJ1-3	CASMGYTFSGNTIYF
TRBV6-1	.	17	TRBJ2-7	CASSELPLAGGLGEQYF
TRBV5-1	.	15	TRBJ1-3	CASSPPGGTGNTIYF
TRBV7-2	.	17	TRBJ2-3	CASSLNSASGSTDTQYF
TRBV19	.	13	TRBJ1-2	CASRDRSRYGYTF
TRBV2	.	15	TRBJ2-7	CASSEGGDLSYEQYF
TRBV19	.	12	TRBJ2-1	CASSTSGFEQFF
TRBV21-1	few	17	TRBJ1-5	CASSKWKGVEGNQPQHF
TRBV29-1	few	13	TRBJ1-1	CSVAGQTYTEAFF
TRBV28	.	13	TRBJ1-2	CASRAGTNYGYTF
TRBV9	.	16	TRBJ1-6	CASSVGGGGADSPLHF
TRBV10-1	.	12	TRBJ1-2	CASEGQNYGYTF
TRBV6-5	.	16	TRBJ2-5	CASSYGAGVGQETQYF
TRBV13	.	15	TRBJ2-2	CASSLARGVTGELFF
TRBV4-2	once	15	TRBJ2-7	CASSQGLAGDNEQYF
TRBV4-3	.	15	TRBJ1-1	CASSQEGHENTEAFF
TRBV5-1	.	15	TRBJ1-2	CASSLAVSRGDGYTF
TRBV7-2	.	12	TRBJ2-1	CASSARGKEQFF
TRBV19	.	14	TRBJ1-1	CASSIERTSSEAFF
TRBV28	.	15	TRBJ2-7	CAAGSGRSKYYEQYF
TRBV28	.	17	TRBJ1-6	CASSFRSSSSYNSPLHF
TRBV29-1	.	13	TRBJ1-5	CSVWTVGNQPQHF
TRBV28	.	11	TRBJ1-4	CASSQGEKLFF
TRBV28	.	16	TRBJ2-7	CASSPRRGLAYYEQYF
TRBV4-1	.	15	TRBJ2-1	CASSRNWGGYNEQFF
TRBV19	.	15	TRBJ1-1	CASRAGQGMNTEAFF
TRBV29-1	.	15	TRBJ2-2	CSVEDGTSGAGELFF
TRBV5-4	.	14	TRBJ2-5	CASSFSSGGEEQYF
TRBV28	.	16	TRBJ2-7	CASRNPFGTGGNEQYF